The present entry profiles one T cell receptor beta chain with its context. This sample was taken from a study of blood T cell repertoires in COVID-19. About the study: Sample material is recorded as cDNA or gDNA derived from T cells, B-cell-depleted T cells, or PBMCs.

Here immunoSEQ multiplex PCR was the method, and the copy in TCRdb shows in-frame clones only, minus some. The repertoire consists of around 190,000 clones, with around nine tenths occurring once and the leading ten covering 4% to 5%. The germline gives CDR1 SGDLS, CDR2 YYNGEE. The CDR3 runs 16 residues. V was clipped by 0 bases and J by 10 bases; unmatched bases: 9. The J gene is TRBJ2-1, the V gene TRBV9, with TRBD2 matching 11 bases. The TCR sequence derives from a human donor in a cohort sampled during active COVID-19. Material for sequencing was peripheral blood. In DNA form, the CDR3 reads TGTGCCAGCAGCGTAGCGGGTAGCGGGGGGGCGGAGGAGCAGTTCTTC. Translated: CASSVAGSGGAEEQFF.